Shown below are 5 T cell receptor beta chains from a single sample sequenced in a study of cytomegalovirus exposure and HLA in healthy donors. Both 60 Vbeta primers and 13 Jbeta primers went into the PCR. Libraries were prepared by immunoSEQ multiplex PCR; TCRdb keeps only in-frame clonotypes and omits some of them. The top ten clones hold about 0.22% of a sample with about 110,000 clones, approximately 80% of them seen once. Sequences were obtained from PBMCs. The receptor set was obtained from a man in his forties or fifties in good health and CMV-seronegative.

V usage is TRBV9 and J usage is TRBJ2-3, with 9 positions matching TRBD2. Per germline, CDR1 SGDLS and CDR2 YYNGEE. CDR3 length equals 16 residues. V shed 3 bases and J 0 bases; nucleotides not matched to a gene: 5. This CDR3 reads CASSGLTSGSTDTQYF. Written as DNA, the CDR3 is TGTGCCAGCAGCGGACTAACTAGCGGGAGCACAGATACGCAGTATTTT.

This chain's CDR3 is CASSGTSGAISGYTF. For the CDR3, the DNA is TGTGCCAGCAGCGGAACCTCAGGGGCTATTAGTGGCTACACCTTC. V is TRBV7-2 and J is TRBJ1-2; D possibly corresponds to TRBD1 (6 bases). This CDR3 has 15 amino acids. V shed 5 bases and J shed 7 bases, with 20 bases lying between them. Per the germline V gene, CDR1 is SGHTA and CDR2 is FQGNSA.

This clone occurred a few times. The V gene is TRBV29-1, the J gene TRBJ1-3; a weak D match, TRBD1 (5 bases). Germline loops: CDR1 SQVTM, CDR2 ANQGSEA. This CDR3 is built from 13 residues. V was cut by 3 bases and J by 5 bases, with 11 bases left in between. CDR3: CSVEEQDRNTIYF. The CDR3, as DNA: TGCAGCGTTGAGGAACAGGACCGAAACACCATATATTTT. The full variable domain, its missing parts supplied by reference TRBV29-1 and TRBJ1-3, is SAVISQKPSRDICQRGTSLTIQCQVDSQVTMMFWYRQQPGQSLTLIATANQGSEATYESGFVIDKFPISRPNLTFSTLTVSNMSPEDSSIYLCSVEEQDRNTIYFGEGSWLTVV.

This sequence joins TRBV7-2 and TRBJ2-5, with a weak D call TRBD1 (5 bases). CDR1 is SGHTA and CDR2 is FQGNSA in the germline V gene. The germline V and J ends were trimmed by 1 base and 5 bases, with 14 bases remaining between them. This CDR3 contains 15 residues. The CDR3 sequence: CASSLVSRAGETQYF. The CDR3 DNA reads TGTGCCAGCAGCTTAGTTAGCAGGGCCGGCGAGACCCAGTACTTC.

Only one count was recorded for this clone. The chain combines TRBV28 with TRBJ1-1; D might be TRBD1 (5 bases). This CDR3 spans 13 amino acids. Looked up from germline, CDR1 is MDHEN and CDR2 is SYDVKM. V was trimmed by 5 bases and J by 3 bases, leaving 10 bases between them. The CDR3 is CASSAGGYTEAFF. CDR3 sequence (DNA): TGTGCCAGCAGTGCGGGGGGTTACACTGAAGCTTTCTTT.